The 2 T cell receptor beta chains below were found in one sample sequenced in a study of technical replicates of blood from a few donors. Only in-frame clones appear in the TCRdb table, and some are missing; sequencing was by immunoSEQ multiplex PCR. This sample has 85,000 to 100,000 clones; approximately 94% occur once, and the top ten carry around 0.22%. Sequenced input: T cells isolated from PBMCs. The receptor source for this set is a human donor in good health.

The chain carries TRBV7-6 and TRBJ2-3, with D perhaps matching TRBD1 (7 bases). Trimming stripped 5 bases from V and 2 bases from J, with 17 bases between. Germline CDR1 is SGHVS and CDR2 is FNYEAQ. The CDR3 totals 16 residues. The CDR3 sequence is CASSLWGDSVTDTQYF. The CDR3 nucleotides read TGTGCCAGCAGCCTCTGGGGGGACAGCGTCACAGATACGCAGTATTTT.

The rearrangement uses TRBV27 and TRBJ1-5; D gene ambiguous. Trimming took 2 bases from V and 4 from J, leaving 12 bases between them. The CDR3 covers 15 residues. Germline V lookup: CDR1 MNHEY, CDR2 SMNVEV (reference sequence). Here the CDR3 DNA reads TGTGCCAGCAGTTTAATAGCTGATACGAATCAGCCCCAGCATTTT. It specifies CASSLIADTNQPQHF.